One sample yielded the 3 T cell receptor beta chains listed below, sequenced in a study of CD8 T cells in ankylosing spondylitis. TCRdb reanalysed the 5' RACE reads using MiXCR and keeps one entry per CDR3 protein. This table holds around 250,000 distinct CDR3 sequences, roughly a third found once. The sequenced material came from blood, either unsorted or a sorted T cell fraction (not recorded which). All receptors derive from a male donor with ankylosing spondylitis or in good health (not recorded which).

The gene calls are TRBV12-3 or TRBV12-4 and TRBJ2-6; D not resolved. CDR3 length: 15 residues. V lost 4 bases to trimming and J lost 0 bases, with 7 bases between them. The DNA of the CDR3 is TGTGCCAGCAGTTGGGTCCTCTCTGGGGCCAACGTCCTGACTTTC. This encodes CASSWVLSGANVLTF.

The V gene is TRBV12-3 or TRBV12-4, the J gene TRBJ1-6; 10 bases line up with TRBD1. The length of the CDR3 is 14 residues. V was clipped by 5 bases and J by 10 bases; unmatched bases: 5. Written as DNA, the CDR3 is TGTGCCAGCAGTGCCGGGACAGGGGTGTCACCCCTCCACTTT. Encoded protein: CASSAGTGVSPLHF.

The chain uses TRBV5-1 and TRBJ2-5; 7 bases agree with TRBD1. V dropped 4 bases and J dropped 3; count of bases not matched to a gene: 3. Germline CDR1 reads SGHRS; CDR2 reads YFSETQ. This CDR3 comprises 13 residues. The CDR3 DNA reads as TGCGCCAGCAGCACGACAGGGAAAGAGACCCAGTACTTC. Encoded protein: CASSTTGKETQYF.